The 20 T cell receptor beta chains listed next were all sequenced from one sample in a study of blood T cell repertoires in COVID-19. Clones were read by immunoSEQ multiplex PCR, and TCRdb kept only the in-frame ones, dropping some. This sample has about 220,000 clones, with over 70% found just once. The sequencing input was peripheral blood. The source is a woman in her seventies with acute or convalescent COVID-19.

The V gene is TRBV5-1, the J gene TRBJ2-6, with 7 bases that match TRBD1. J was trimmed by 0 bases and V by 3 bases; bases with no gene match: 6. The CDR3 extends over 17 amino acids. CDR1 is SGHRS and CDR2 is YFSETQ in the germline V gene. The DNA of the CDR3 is TGCGCCAGCAGCTCCCATAGGACAGGCTCTGGGGCCAACGTCCTGACTTTC. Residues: CASSSHRTGSGANVLTF. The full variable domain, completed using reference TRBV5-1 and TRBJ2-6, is KAGVTQTPRYLIKTRGQQVTLSCSPISGHRSVSWYQQTPGQGLQFLFEYFSETQRNKGNFPGRFSGRQFSNSRSEMNVSTLELGDSALYLCASSSHRTGSGANVLTFGAGSRLTVL.

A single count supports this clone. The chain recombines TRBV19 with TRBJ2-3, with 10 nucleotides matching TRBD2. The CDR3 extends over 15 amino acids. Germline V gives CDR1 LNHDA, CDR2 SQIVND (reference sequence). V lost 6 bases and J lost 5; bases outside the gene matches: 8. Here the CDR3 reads CASSTGSGGEDTQYF. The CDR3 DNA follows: TGTGCCAGTAGCACCGGGAGCGGGGGGGAAGATACGCAGTATTTT.

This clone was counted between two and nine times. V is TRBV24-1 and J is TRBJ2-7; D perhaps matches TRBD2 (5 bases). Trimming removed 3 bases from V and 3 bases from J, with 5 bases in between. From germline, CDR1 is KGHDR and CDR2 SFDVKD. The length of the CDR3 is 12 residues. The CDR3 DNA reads TGTGCCACCAGTGATGACTACTACGAGCAGTACTTC. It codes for CATSDDYYEQYF.

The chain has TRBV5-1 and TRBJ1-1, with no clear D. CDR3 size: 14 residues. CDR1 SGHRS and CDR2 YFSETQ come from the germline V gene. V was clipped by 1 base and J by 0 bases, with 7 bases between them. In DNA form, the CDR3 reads TGCGCCAGCAGCTTGATCGAGATGAACACTGAAGCTTTCTTT. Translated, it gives CASSLIEMNTEAFF.

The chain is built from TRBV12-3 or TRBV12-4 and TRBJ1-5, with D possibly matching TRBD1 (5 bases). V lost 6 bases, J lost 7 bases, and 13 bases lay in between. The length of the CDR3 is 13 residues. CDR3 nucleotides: TGTGCCAGCAGGGGCGGGACGGAACAGCCCCAGCATTTT. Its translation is CASRGGTEQPQHF.

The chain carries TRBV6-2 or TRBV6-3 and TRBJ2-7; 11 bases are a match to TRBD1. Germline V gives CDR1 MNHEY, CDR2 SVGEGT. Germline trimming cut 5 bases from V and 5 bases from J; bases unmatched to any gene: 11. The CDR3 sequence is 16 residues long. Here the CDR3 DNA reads TGTGCCAGCAGTCTCCCCCCGGGACAGGGGGTACACGAGCAGTACTTC. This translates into CASSLPPGQGVHEQYF.

The CDR3 coding sequence is TGTGCCAGCAGTCAGGAACGGAACACCGGGGAGCTGTTTTTT. This sequence encodes CASSQERNTGELFF. The V and J genes are TRBV6-5 and TRBJ2-2; D gene unclear. The CDR3 totals 14 residues. Germline loops: CDR1 MNHEY, CDR2 SVGAGI. V was shortened by 5 bases and J by 1 base, with 8 bases between the two germline ends.

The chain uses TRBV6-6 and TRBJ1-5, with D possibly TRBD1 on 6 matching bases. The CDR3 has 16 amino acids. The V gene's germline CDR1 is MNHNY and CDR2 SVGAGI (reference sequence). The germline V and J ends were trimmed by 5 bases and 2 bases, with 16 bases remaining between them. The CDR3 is CASSPGQGMGNQPQHF. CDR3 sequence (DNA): TGTGCCAGCAGTCCCGGTCAGGGGATGGGCAATCAGCCCCAGCATTTT.

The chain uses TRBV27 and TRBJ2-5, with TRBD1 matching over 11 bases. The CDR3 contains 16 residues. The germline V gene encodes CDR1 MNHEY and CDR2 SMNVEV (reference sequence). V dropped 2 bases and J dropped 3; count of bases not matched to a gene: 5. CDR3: CASSLGPGQGEETQYF. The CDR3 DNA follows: TGTGCCAGCAGTTTAGGCCCGGGACAGGGGGAAGAGACCCAGTACTTC.

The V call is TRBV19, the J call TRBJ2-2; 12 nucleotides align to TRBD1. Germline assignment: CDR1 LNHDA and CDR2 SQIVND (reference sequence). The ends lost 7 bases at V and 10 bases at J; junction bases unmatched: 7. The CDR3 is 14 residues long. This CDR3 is CASKRDRGLQELFF. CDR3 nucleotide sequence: TGTGCCAGTAAGAGGGACAGGGGGCTACAGGAGCTGTTTTTT.

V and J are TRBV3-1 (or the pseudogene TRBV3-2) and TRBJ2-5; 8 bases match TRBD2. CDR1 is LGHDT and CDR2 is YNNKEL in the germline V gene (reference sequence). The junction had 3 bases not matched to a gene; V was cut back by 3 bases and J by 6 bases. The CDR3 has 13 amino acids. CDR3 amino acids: CASSHRGGKTQYF. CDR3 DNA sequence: TGTGCCAGCAGCCACCGGGGGGGAAAGACCCAGTACTTC.

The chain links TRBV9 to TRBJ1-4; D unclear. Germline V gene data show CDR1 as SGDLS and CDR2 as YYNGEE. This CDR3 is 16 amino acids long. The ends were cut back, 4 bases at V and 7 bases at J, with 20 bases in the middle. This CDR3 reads CASSPTDPRGGEKLFF. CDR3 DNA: TGTGCCAGCAGCCCGACGGACCCGCGGGGAGGTGAAAAACTGTTTTTT.

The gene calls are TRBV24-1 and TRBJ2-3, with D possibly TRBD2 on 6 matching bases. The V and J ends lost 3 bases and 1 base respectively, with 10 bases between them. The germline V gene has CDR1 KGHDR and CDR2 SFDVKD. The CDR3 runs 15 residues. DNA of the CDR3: TGTGCCACCAGTGATCCCACGGGGGGCACAGATACGCAGTATTTT. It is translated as CATSDPTGGTDTQYF.

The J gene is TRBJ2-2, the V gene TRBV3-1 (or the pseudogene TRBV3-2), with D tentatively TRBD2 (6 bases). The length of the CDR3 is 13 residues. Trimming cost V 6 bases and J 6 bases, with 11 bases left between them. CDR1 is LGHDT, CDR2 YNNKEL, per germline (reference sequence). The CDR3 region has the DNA TGTGCCAGCAGTCGAAGGGAGGCCGGGGAGCTGTTTTTT. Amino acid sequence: CASSRREAGELFF.

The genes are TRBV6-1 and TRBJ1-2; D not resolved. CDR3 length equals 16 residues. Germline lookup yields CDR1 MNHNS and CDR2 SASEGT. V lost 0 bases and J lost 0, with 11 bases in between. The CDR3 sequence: CASSEAPQYPNYGYTF. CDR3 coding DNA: TGTGCCAGCAGTGAAGCGCCACAGTACCCTAACTATGGCTACACCTTC.

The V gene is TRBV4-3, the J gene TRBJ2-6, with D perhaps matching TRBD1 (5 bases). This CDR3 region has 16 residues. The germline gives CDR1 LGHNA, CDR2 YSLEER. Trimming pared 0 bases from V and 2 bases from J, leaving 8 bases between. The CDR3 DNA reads TGCGCCAGCAGCCAAGAACGCAGGGCTGGGGCCAACGTCCTGACTTTC. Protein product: CASSQERRAGANVLTF.

Here the CDR3 DNA reads TGCGCCAGCAGCCGAGAAGGGGTCACAGATACGCAGTATTTT. This gives the protein CASSREGVTDTQYF. V gene TRBV4-1 combines with J gene TRBJ2-3; tentatively, D is TRBD1 (5 bases). Germline V gene lookup returns CDR1 MGHRA and CDR2 YSYEKL. The CDR3 is 14 amino acids. V was cut by 4 bases and J by 2 bases, with 10 bases left in between.

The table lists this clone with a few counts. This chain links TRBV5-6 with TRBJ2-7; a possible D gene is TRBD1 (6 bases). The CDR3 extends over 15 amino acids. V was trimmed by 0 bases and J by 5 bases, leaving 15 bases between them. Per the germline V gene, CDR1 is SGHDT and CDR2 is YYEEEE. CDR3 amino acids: CASSLGPGKGDEQYF. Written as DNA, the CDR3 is TGTGCCAGCAGCTTGGGGCCAGGCAAGGGGGACGAGCAGTACTTC.

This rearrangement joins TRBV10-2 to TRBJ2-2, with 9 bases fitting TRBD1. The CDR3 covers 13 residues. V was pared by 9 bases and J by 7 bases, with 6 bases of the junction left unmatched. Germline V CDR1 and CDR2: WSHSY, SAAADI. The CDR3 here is CASKGQGGGELFF. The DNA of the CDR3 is TGCGCCAGTAAGGGACAGGGAGGCGGGGAGCTGTTTTTT.

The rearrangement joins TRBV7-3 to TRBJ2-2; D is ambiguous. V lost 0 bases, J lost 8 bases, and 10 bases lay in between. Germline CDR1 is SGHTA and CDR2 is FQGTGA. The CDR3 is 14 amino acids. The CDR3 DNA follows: TGTGCCAGCAGCTTAACTCCCGCCGGGGGGGAGCTGTTTTTT. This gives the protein CASSLTPAGGELFF.